Detailed here is one TCR beta chain. Its antigen is not identified. The same CDR3 also results from other DNA sequences found in this sample. The record originates from a study of PD-L1 blockade in urothelial cancer. Study details: Male sex and bladder-origin urothelial cancer characterized about 85% of the 29 patients. Analysis of blood occurred 3 weeks (second dose) and 6 weeks after treatment start.

Diagnoses among patients were locally advanced or metastatic urothelial carcinoma. The protocol was immunoSEQ multiplex PCR, while the TCRdb copy is restricted to in-frame clones and leaves out a portion. Counted here are about 100,000 clones, about 90% occurring once; the ten biggest clones make up under 0.95%. The CDR3 length is 14 residues. Per germline, CDR1 LNHDA and CDR2 SQIVND (reference sequence). Trimming stripped 5 bases from V and 4 bases from J, with 14 bases between. Overall study results and limits: Improved survival was predicted by pretreatment blood TCR clonality below the median.

V and J are TRBV19 and TRBJ1-1, with D possibly matching TRBD1 (5 bases). The material was PBMCs, obtained around atezolizumab (anti-PD-L1) treatment. The source of this sequence is a woman older than 75 with urothelial cancer. The CDR3 coding sequence is TGTGCCAGTAGTCCGACCGGCGGGGGCACTGAAGCTTTCTTT. It yields the protein CASSPTGGGTEAFF.